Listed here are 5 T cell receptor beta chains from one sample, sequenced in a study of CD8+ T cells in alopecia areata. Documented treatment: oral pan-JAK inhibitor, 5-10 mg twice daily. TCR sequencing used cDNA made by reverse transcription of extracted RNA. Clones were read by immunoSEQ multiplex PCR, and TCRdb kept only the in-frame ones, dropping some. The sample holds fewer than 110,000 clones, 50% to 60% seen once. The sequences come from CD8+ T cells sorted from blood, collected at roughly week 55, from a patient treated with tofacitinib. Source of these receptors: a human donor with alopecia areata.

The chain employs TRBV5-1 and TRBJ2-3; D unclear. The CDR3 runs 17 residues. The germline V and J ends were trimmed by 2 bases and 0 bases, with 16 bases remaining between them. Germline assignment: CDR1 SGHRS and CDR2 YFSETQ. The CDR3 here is CASSFVPQNASTDTQYF. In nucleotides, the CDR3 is TGCGCCAGCAGCTTTGTCCCACAGAACGCTAGCACAGATACGCAGTATTTT.

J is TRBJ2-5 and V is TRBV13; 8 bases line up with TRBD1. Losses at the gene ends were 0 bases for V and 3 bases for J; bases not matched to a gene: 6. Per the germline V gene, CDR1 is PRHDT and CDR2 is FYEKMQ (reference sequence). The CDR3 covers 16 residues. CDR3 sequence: CASSLGMDRVKETQYF. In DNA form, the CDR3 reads TGTGCCAGCAGCTTAGGAATGGACAGGGTAAAAGAGACCCAGTACTTC.

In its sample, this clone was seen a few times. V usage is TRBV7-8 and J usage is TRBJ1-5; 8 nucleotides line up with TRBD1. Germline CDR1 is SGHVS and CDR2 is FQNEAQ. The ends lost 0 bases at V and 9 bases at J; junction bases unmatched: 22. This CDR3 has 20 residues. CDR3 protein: CASSLAVRTGLGFWGWPQHF. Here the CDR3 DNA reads TGTGCCAGCAGCTTAGCGGTTAGGACAGGGTTGGGTTTCTGGGGGTGGCCCCAGCATTTT.

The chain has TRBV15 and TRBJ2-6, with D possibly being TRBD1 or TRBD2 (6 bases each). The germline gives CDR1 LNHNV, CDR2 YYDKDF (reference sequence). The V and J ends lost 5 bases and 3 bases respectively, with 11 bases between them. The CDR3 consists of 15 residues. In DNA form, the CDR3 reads TGTGCCACCAGCTTAGGGGGGCTTGGGGCCAACGTCCTGACTTTC. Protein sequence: CATSLGGLGANVLTF.

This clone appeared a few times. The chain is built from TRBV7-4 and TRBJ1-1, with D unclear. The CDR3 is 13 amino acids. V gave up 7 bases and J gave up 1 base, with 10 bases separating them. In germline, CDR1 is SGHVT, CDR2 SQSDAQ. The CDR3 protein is CASKLGGNTEAFF. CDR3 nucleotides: TGTGCCAGCAAACTGGGAGGGAACACTGAAGCTTTCTTT.